Given below is one TCR beta chain in context. This clonotype occurred many times. The clone's antigen remains unknown. Base qualities were left out, and no much larger clone turns up one base away. Library method: RT-PCR. Instrument on record: Illumina HiSeq 2500. TCRdb trimmed the raw reads at Q25, called clones with MiXCR and kept productive beta chains. One record per CDR3 amino acid sequence lists the most common genes and DNA. The sample data list roughly 160,000 distinct CDR3 sequences, and about 10% of these were observed just once. About a third of the sample is taken by the ten largest. This sample was taken from a study of response to subunit inactivated influenza vaccine (dated by TCRdb to the late 2010s). For context, the study as a whole: Deep quantitative T cell receptor repertoire profiling was used in the study to track responses to a trivalent subunit inactivated influenza vaccine.

Cut back by 5 bases and 3 bases, the V and J ends lie 17 bases apart. From the cysteine through the phenylalanine, the CDR3 covers 14 amino acids. This entry keeps only the CDR3 DNA: 42 bases, framed from base 1. The germline V gene (reference sequence) sets CDR1 to DFQATT and CDR2 to SNEGSKA. General conclusions and limits of the study: The authors suggested that each seasonal influenza vaccination may recruit only a limited number of new T cells.

The sequence joins TRBV20-1 to TRBJ2-7; TRBD1 is a possible D gene, resting on 7 matching bases. This sequence originates from a man between 50 and 70 years old who received an inactivated influenza vaccine. Donor details come from another sample of the same person, matched by shared clones. Sequences were derived from CD8+ T cells sorted from PBMCs, sampled around 2 years after vaccination. The nucleotides are TGCAGTGCTTGGGGACTGGCAGGGGGCTACGAGCAGTACTTC. This encodes CSAWGLAGGYEQYF.